These 28 T cell receptor beta chains came from one sample sequenced in a study of blood T cell repertoires in COVID-19. Repertoires were generated with immunoSEQ multiplex PCR, while TCRdb's copy carries only in-frame clones and drops some. The sample carries about 150,000 clones, 91% recorded once. The sample taken for sequencing was peripheral blood. Receptor source: a man aged 50 or older with acute or convalescent COVID-19.

The chain carries TRBV6-1 and TRBJ2-1; 11 bases agree with TRBD2. Unmatched junction bases numbered 4, after V lost 2 bases and J lost 7 bases. The CDR3 consists of 15 residues. Germline CDR1 and CDR2: MNHNS and SASEGT. CDR3 coding DNA: TGTGCCAGCAGTGAACTAGCGGGGGGTGGGAATGAGCAGTTCTTC. It is translated as CASSELAGGGNEQFF.

This clone is a singleton in its sample. The J gene is TRBJ1-5, the V gene TRBV19, with D possibly being TRBD1 (6 bases). This CDR3 is 15 amino acids long. Trimming left V 2 bases short and J 2 bases short, with 10 bases between. Germline V gives CDR1 LNHDA, CDR2 SQIVND (reference sequence). CDR3 coding DNA: TGTGCCAGTAGTATATGGGGGCTGGGCAATCAGCCCCAGCATTTT. It yields the protein CASSIWGLGNQPQHF.

As regards this clone: Because the CDR3's place on the DNA is in doubt, the DNA is left out and the CDR3 is given as listed by TCRdb. This chain uses TRBV28 with TRBJ1-2; TRBD1 is the table's D call and was not checked against the DNA. Looked up from germline, CDR1 is MDHEN and CDR2 is SYDVKM. The CDR3 region is 18 residues in length, termini included. CDR3 loop: CASSSSLGTGKRSGGYTF.

The chain has TRBV6-5 and TRBJ1-6, with D unclear. CDR1 and CDR2 from the germline V gene are MNHEY and SVGAGI. The CDR3 is 12 residues long. V lost 10 bases and J lost 7, with 11 bases in between. The CDR3 nucleotides read TGTGCCATCCGAGGAGGGAATTCACCCCTCCACTTT. Translation: CAIRGGNSPLHF.

The count of this clone is one. This sequence joins TRBV18 and TRBJ2-7, with TRBD2 matching over 7 bases. Trimming cost V 3 bases and J 6 bases; bases outside gene matches: 11. CDR1 is KGHSH and CDR2 is LQKENI in the germline V gene. This CDR3 spans 15 amino acids. In nucleotides, the CDR3 is TGTGCCAGCTCACCGGGCAGCGGGGATTTTGGCGAGCAGTACGTC. Its protein product is CASSPGSGDFGEQYV.

This sequence joins TRBV28 and TRBJ1-3; possibly TRBD1 for D (5 bases). This CDR3 is 16 amino acids long. Germline V gives CDR1 MDHEN, CDR2 SYDVKM. Trimming left V 2 bases short and J 1 base short, with 12 bases between. The CDR3 nucleotides are TGTGCCAGCAGTTTAAAGGGGCCCCTATCTGGAAACACCATATATTTT. This translates into CASSLKGPLSGNTIYF.

The chain carries TRBV7-2 and TRBJ2-5, with D possibly matching TRBD1 (6 bases). CDR3 length: 14 residues. The V end was cut by 1 base, the J end by 2 bases, with 8 bases between. Germline assignment: CDR1 SGHTA and CDR2 FQGNSA. CDR3 bases: TGTGCCAGCAGCTTAGTAACAGGGCAAGAGACCCAGTACTTC. Translation gives CASSLVTGQETQYF.

This rearrangement joins TRBV10-3 to TRBJ2-5; 9 positions match TRBD2. The CDR3 extends over 15 amino acids. Germline CDR1 is ENHRY and CDR2 is SYGVKD. Trimming removed 3 bases from V and 5 bases from J; junction bases left unmatched: 7. The CDR3 DNA reads as TGTGCCATCAGTGACCTCGGCGGGAGGGAGGAGACCCAGTACTTC. Translating gives CAISDLGGREETQYF.

J is TRBJ2-1 and V is TRBV28; 7 bases are shared with TRBD2. Germline lookup yields CDR1 MDHEN and CDR2 SYDVKM. The CDR3 spans 16 residues. J lost 4 bases, V lost 1 base, and 7 bases had no gene match. The CDR3 DNA sequence: TGTGCCAGCAGTTTATCGGCGGGAGCCGGGTACAATGAGCAGTTCTTC. Encoded protein: CASSLSAGAGYNEQFF.

V usage is TRBV5-4 and J usage is TRBJ2-3; D not resolved. The CDR3 covers 15 residues. Germline-derived CDR1 and CDR2 are SGHNT and YYREEE (reference sequence). The germline V and J ends were trimmed by 5 bases and 0 bases, with 13 bases remaining between them. Here the CDR3 reads CASRQRSPSTDTQYF. The CDR3 DNA sequence: TGTGCCAGCAGACAAAGGAGTCCTAGCACAGATACGCAGTATTTT.

The chain is built from TRBV19 and TRBJ2-1; D perhaps matches TRBD1 (5 bases). The CDR3 runs 11 residues. V lost 3 bases, J lost 9 bases, and 6 bases lay in between. The germline gives CDR1 LNHDA, CDR2 SQIVND (reference sequence). DNA of the CDR3: TGTGCCAGTAGTATGGGGCTTGAGCAGTTCTTC. Its translation: CASSMGLEQFF.

The V call is TRBV25-1, the J call TRBJ2-4; D uncertain. CDR1 MGHDK and CDR2 SYGVNS come from the germline V gene. The CDR3 loop spans 15 amino acids. V lost 2 bases, J lost 0 bases, and 8 bases lay in between. CDR3 bases: TGTGCCAGCAGTGAAACTGGGCTAGCCAAAAACATTCAGTACTTC. Translating it yields CASSETGLAKNIQYF.

The chain combines TRBV11-3 with TRBJ2-7; D might be TRBD1 (5 bases). V was cut by 5 bases and J by 0 bases, with 20 bases left in between. Per the germline V gene, CDR1 is SGHNT and CDR2 is YENEEA. The CDR3 runs to 17 residues. The CDR3 DNA reads TGTGCCAGCAGCCCCCCCGGTTGGGGCCTGTCCTCCTACGAGCAGTACGTC. Protein product: CASSPPGWGLSSYEQYV.

J is TRBJ1-2 and V is TRBV19; TRBD1 aligns across 8 bases. Germline V lookup: CDR1 LNHDA, CDR2 SQIVND (reference sequence). This CDR3 is built from 14 residues. V trimming: 6 bases; J trimming: 4 bases; junction bases outside the gene matches: 7. CDR3 bases: TGTGCCAGTAGCGGACAGGGCTTCCTCTATGGCTACACCTTC. Protein: CASSGQGFLYGYTF.

This sequence joins TRBV3-1 (or the pseudogene TRBV3-2) and TRBJ2-3; TRBD1 matches at 8 bases. The CDR3 totals 16 residues. V lost 1 base, J lost 2 bases, and 5 bases stayed unmatched. Germline CDR1 reads LGHDT; CDR2 reads YNNKEL (reference sequence). Here the CDR3 reads CASSQGGQDLTDTQYF. The CDR3, as DNA: TGTGCCAGCAGCCAAGGGGGACAGGATCTCACAGATACGCAGTATTTT.

CDR3 DNA: TGTGCCTGGAGTGTACATGGGGCCGAAGATACGCAGTATTTT. As protein: CAWSVHGAEDTQYF. This sequence joins TRBV30 and TRBJ2-3; maybe TRBD1 (5 bases). The CDR3 runs to 14 residues. V lost 0 bases to trimming and J lost 5 bases, with 12 bases between them. CDR1 is GTSNPN and CDR2 is SVGIG in the germline V gene (reference sequence).

The J gene is TRBJ2-3, the V gene TRBV2; D perhaps matches TRBD2 (5 bases). The CDR3 is 15 residues long. Germline V gene data show CDR1 as SNHLY and CDR2 as FYNNEI. The V end was cut by 6 bases, the J end by 0 bases, with 13 bases between. In nucleotides, the CDR3 is TGTGCCAGCAGCCTCACGGGATTTAGCACAGATACGCAGTATTTT. Protein product: CASSLTGFSTDTQYF.

V gene TRBV19 combines with J gene TRBJ1-1; TRBD1 is a possible D gene (6 bases). V lost 7 bases and J 3 bases, leaving 15 bases between the germline ends. This CDR3 contains 14 residues. The germline CDR1 and CDR2 sequences are LNHDA and SQIVND (reference sequence). CDR3 protein: CASTPQGSYTEAFF. CDR3 nucleotides: TGTGCCAGTACCCCACAGGGCAGTTACACTGAAGCTTTCTTT.

The chain combines TRBV2 with TRBJ1-2; 10 bases match TRBD1. The germline V gene encodes CDR1 SNHLY and CDR2 FYNNEI. The CDR3 totals 16 residues. V shed 4 bases, J shed 4 bases, and the junction held 9 bases outside the gene matches. CDR3 loop: CASSGLAGQGTYGYTF. CDR3 coding DNA: TGTGCCAGCAGTGGATTGGCGGGACAGGGGACCTATGGCTACACCTTC. The full variable domain, with the rest looked up from reference TRBV2 and TRBJ1-2, is EPEVTQTPSHQVTQMGQEVILRCVPISNHLYFYWYRQILGQKVEFLVSFYNNEISEKSEIFDDQFSVERPDGSNFTLKIRSTKLEDSAMYFCASSGLAGQGTYGYTFGSGTRLTVV.

This clone has a single count. Written as DNA, the CDR3 is TGTGCCATCGGCGGAGACAGATCAGATACGCAGTATTTT. This sequence encodes CAIGGDRSDTQYF. The rearrangement uses TRBV10-3 and TRBJ2-3; TRBD1 might be the D (5 bases). Germline CDR1 and CDR2: ENHRY and SYGVKD. The CDR3 has 13 residues. V lost 8 bases and J 4 bases, leaving 13 bases between the germline ends.

The chain joins TRBV7-2 to TRBJ1-1; perhaps TRBD1 as D (6 bases). The CDR3 covers 15 residues. With 1 base removed from V and 2 bases from J, the gap between germline ends came to 11 bases. Germline V gene sequence: CDR1 SGHTA, CDR2 FQGNSA. Here the CDR3 reads CASSLVAGANTEAFF. As DNA, the CDR3 is TGTGCCAGCAGCTTAGTGGCAGGGGCCAACACTGAAGCTTTCTTT.

The V gene is TRBV7-6, the J gene TRBJ1-4, with TRBD1 identical over 9 bases. This CDR3 spans 15 amino acids. CDR1 is SGHVS and CDR2 is FNYEAQ in the germline V gene. Losses at the gene ends were 5 bases for V and 7 bases for J; bases not matched to a gene: 8. The CDR3 sequence: CASSPGQGISEKLFF. The CDR3, as DNA: TGTGCCAGCAGCCCAGGACAGGGGATAAGTGAAAAACTGTTTTTT.

The genes are TRBV3-1 (or the pseudogene TRBV3-2) and TRBJ2-3; TRBD2 matches at 9 bases. There are 18 residues in the CDR3. The ends lost 1 base at V and 3 bases at J; junction bases unmatched: 11. The germline V gene encodes CDR1 LGHDT and CDR2 YNNKEL (reference sequence). In DNA, the CDR3 is TGTGCCAGCAGCCAAGTCTTTGGCGGGGGGGCGGGGACAGATACGCAGTATTTT. It encodes CASSQVFGGGAGTDTQYF.

The gene calls are TRBV4-1 and TRBJ2-7, with TRBD1 as a possible D gene (6 bases). Trimming stripped 5 bases from V and 3 bases from J, with 11 bases between. Germline CDR1 is MGHRA and CDR2 is YSYEKL. The CDR3 spans 13 residues. The CDR3 spells CASSYLQGYEQYF. For the CDR3, the DNA is TGCGCCAGCAGCTACCTACAGGGCTACGAGCAGTACTTC.

V and J are TRBV7-3 and TRBJ2-1, with 11 bases fitting TRBD1. V was clipped by 6 bases and J by 6 bases; unmatched bases: 7. CDR1 SGHTA and CDR2 FQGTGA come from the germline V gene. The CDR3 loop spans 15 amino acids. CDR3: CASRAAGTGGNEQFF. The CDR3 nucleotides read TGTGCCAGCAGGGCCGCCGGGACAGGGGGCAATGAGCAGTTCTTC.

The chain joins TRBV15 to TRBJ2-7, with a weak D call TRBD2 (6 bases). There are 14 residues in the CDR3. The ends were cut back, 1 base at V and 0 bases at J, with 7 bases in the middle. The germline gives CDR1 LNHNV, CDR2 YYDKDF (reference sequence). Here the CDR3 reads CATSRGGDSYEQYF. CDR3 coding DNA: TGTGCCACCAGCAGAGGGGGGGACTCCTACGAGCAGTACTTC.

The rearrangement uses TRBV6-1 and TRBJ1-1, with 9 bases matching TRBD1. Per the germline V gene, CDR1 is MNHNS and CDR2 is SASEGT. CDR3 length: 14 amino acids. Trimming at V came to 3 bases and at J to 5 bases, leaving 4 bases not matched to a gene. The CDR3 here is CASSDNRGRTEAFF. For the CDR3, the DNA is TGTGCCAGCAGTGACAACAGGGGGCGAACTGAAGCTTTCTTT.

This sequence joins TRBV6-2 or TRBV6-3 and TRBJ2-2; D is possibly TRBD2 (5 bases). Germline values: CDR1 MNHEY, CDR2 SVGEGT. The CDR3 is made up of 16 amino acids. The V gene lost 4 bases and the J gene lost 4 bases, with 16 bases spanning the gap. CDR3: CASSSSTRGSTGELFF. CDR3 in DNA: TGTGCCAGCAGTTCGTCGACAAGAGGGTCCACCGGGGAGCTGTTTTTT.